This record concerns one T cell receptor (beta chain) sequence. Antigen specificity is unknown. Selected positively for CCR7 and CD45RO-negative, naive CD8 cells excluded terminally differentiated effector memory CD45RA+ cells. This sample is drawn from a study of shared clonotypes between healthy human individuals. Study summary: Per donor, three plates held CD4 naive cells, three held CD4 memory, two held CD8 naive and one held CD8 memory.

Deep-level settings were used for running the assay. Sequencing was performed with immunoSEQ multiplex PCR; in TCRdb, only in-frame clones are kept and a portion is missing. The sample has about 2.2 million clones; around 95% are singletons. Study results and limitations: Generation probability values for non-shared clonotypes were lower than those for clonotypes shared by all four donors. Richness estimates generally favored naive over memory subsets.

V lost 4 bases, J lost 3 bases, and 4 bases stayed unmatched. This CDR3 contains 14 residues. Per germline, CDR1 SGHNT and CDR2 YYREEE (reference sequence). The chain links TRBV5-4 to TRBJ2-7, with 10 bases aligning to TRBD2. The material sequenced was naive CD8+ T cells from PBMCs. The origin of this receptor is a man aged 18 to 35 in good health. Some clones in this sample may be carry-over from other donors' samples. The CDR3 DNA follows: TGTGCCAGCAGCCTGGGACTAGCGAGCTACGAGCAGTACTTC. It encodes CASSLGLASYEQYF.